The text below deals with one T cell receptor beta chain. Antigen unknown. This CDR3 has 17 amino acids. V was clipped by 2 bases and J by 9 bases, with 23 bases between them. From germline, CDR1 is MNHEY and CDR2 SMNVEV (reference sequence). This sample is part of a study of OX40 agonist ivuxolimab in advanced cancers. The wider study: Aged roughly 23 to 79 with a mean of approximately 60 years, they were roughly 83% male.

Study-level results: At 0.1 to 3.0 mg/kg, clonal expansion of CD4+ and CD8+ blood T cells had occurred by week 6.

Measured with immunoSEQ multiplex PCR; TCRdb has only the in-frame clones, and not every one. The sample has about 44,000 clones, around 92% seen once. The chain joins TRBV27 to TRBJ1-3, with D possibly being TRBD1 (5 bases). The sample in question was CD4+ or CD8+ T cells sorted from blood, obtained in a trial of the OX40 agonist ivuxolimab. The clonotype was recovered from an adult with an advanced solid tumor such as melanoma, head and neck, liver or kidney cancer. This CDR3 is CASSLNIQSAGRGTIYF. CDR3 in DNA: TGTGCCAGCAGTTTAAATATACAAAGTGCAGGGAGAGGCACCATATATTTT.